This T cell receptor (beta chain) was identified during a study of CD8 T cells in Susac syndrome. Findings and limits, study-wide: Peak Susac CD8+ clonal expansion was seen in TEMRA cells and active patients. The study admitted that it had a relatively small number of individuals in its TCR sequencing and HLA analysis.

Points on this clonotype: Its antigen is not known.

Germline V gene data show CDR1 as SGHTA and CDR2 as FQGNSA. V dropped 2 bases and J dropped 9 bases, with 11 bases sitting between them. This CDR3 has 13 residues. An input of roughly 0.5 to 1 ug of RNA was subjected to reverse transcription using random hexamers. The TCR beta CDR3 was amplified by immunoSEQ multiplex PCR across 54 Vbeta, 13 Jbeta. TCRdb re-analysed the immunoSEQ multiplex PCR reads in MiXCR, keeping a single row per CDR3 protein. This table has about 100,000 distinct CDR3 sequences, about 95% appearing once. From blood CD8+ and CD4+ T cells, TCR beta sequences were generated. V and J are TRBV7-2 and TRBJ2-1; weak D call: TRBD2 (6 bases). The sample consisted of CD8+ T cells from PBMCs. The receptor's source is a human donor with Susac syndrome. The chain's CDR3 is CASSLKLALEQFF. CDR3 DNA: TGTGCCAGCAGCTTAAAGCTAGCGCTTGAGCAGTTCTTC. The full variable domain, completed using reference TRBV7-2 and TRBJ2-1, is GAGVSQSPSNKVTEKGKDVELRCDPISGHTALYWYRQSLGQGLEFLIYFQGNSAPDKSGLPSDRFSAERTGGSVSTLTIQRTQQEDSAVYLCASSLKLALEQFFGPGTRLTVL.